The T cell receptor (beta chain) described here comes from a study of blood T cell repertoires in COVID-19. Study-wide background: The United States, Italy and Spain provided the acute and convalescent COVID-19 samples. PBMCs, B-cell-depleted T cells, or T cells provided the cDNA or gDNA that made up the material.

This CDR3 is built from 14 residues. Germline lookup yields CDR1 SGHRS and CDR2 YFSETQ. V was trimmed by 2 bases and J by 8 bases, leaving 11 bases between them. Authors' processing steps: Counts of nucleated cells, estimated from reference gene primer amplification, were obtained. TCRdb keeps only in-frame clones here, not all; method: immunoSEQ multiplex PCR. For V, J and clone size, that table is used; D and trimming come from the DNA. This table has approximately 170,000 clones, 74% appearing once. The origin of this receptor is a woman older than 75 with acute or convalescent COVID-19. Material: peripheral blood. The V call is TRBV5-1, the J call TRBJ1-6, with D unclear. The chain's CDR3 is CASSFGLEDSPLHF. Written as DNA, the CDR3 is TGCGCCAGCAGCTTCGGGTTGGAAGATTCACCCCTCCACTTT.